These 6 T cell receptor beta chains were sequenced from one sample in a study of regulatory T cells in long-lasting Graves disease. CDR3 regions were amplified by Arm-PCR using iRepertoire HTBI primers to build TCR beta libraries. TCRdb fed the multiplex PCR reads into MiXCR, producing one record per CDR3 protein. The sample yields around 460,000 distinct CDR3 sequences, about 22% seen once. Time point given: persistent/refractory GD, antithyroid drugs over 5 years with positive TRAb. Researchers made the TCR library from RNA that was extracted from PBMCs. The sample consisted of peripheral blood mononuclear cells (PBMCs), taken when the disease was refractory, from a patient treated with antithyroid drugs. These receptors were taken from a female donor with Graves disease.

This clonotype was counted a few times. The rearrangement uses TRBV19 and TRBJ1-3; D ambiguous. Germline values: CDR1 LNHDA, CDR2 SQIVND (reference sequence). The CDR3 runs 15 residues. The V end lost 5 bases, the J end lost 0 bases, and 11 bases lay between the germline ends. The CDR3 sequence: CASSPGSLSGNTIYF. CDR3 nucleotide sequence: TGTGCCAGTAGTCCGGGCAGCCTCTCTGGAAACACCATATATTTT.

This clonotype was counted many times. The CDR3 protein is CSVAEGETQYF. CDR3 sequence (DNA): TGCAGCGTTGCTGAAGGGGAGACCCAGTACTTC. The chain employs TRBV29-1 and TRBJ2-5; no reliable D call. Between the trimmed V and J ends, which lost 4 bases and 5 bases, there was a span of 8 bases. The CDR3 covers 11 residues. Germline CDR1 reads SQVTM; CDR2 reads ANQGSEA.

This clonotype was found many times. The V gene is TRBV28, the J gene TRBJ2-5, with D unresolved. Per germline, CDR1 MDHEN and CDR2 SYDVKM. Trimming cost V 0 bases and J 1 base, with 6 bases left between them. CDR3 size: 14 residues. Here the CDR3 DNA reads TGTGCCAGCAGTTTATGGAACGGCCAAGAGACCCAGTACTTC. Its translation: CASSLWNGQETQYF.

This chain connects TRBV11-2 to TRBJ2-1, with D possibly being TRBD2 (7 bases). Deletions cut 5 bases from V and 12 bases from J, with 17 bases between. CDR3 length: 13 amino acids. Per the germline V gene, CDR1 is SGHAT and CDR2 is FQNNGV. The CDR3 here is CASSHLSGTSQFF. The CDR3 DNA reads as TGTGCCAGCAGCCACCTGAGCGGGACATCGCAGTTCTTC.

This chain joins TRBV19 and TRBJ1-4, with D tentatively TRBD1 (6 bases). This CDR3 region has 15 residues. The germline CDR1 and CDR2 sequences are LNHDA and SQIVND (reference sequence). Deletions cut 6 bases from V and 4 bases from J, with 15 bases between. In DNA, the CDR3 is TGTGCCAGTAGGAGGGGGGGGAAATATAATGAAAAACTGTTTTTT. It specifies CASRRGGKYNEKLFF.

The V call is TRBV27, the J call TRBJ2-7, with D uncertain. V was cut by 8 bases and J by 2 bases, with 22 bases left in between. This CDR3 region has 16 residues. The germline V gene has CDR1 MNHEY and CDR2 SMNVEV (reference sequence). CDR3 amino acids: CASSLISGRSAYEQYF. In DNA form, the CDR3 reads TGTGCCAGCTCCCTTATCTCGGGCAGGAGCGCCTACGAGCAGTACTTC.